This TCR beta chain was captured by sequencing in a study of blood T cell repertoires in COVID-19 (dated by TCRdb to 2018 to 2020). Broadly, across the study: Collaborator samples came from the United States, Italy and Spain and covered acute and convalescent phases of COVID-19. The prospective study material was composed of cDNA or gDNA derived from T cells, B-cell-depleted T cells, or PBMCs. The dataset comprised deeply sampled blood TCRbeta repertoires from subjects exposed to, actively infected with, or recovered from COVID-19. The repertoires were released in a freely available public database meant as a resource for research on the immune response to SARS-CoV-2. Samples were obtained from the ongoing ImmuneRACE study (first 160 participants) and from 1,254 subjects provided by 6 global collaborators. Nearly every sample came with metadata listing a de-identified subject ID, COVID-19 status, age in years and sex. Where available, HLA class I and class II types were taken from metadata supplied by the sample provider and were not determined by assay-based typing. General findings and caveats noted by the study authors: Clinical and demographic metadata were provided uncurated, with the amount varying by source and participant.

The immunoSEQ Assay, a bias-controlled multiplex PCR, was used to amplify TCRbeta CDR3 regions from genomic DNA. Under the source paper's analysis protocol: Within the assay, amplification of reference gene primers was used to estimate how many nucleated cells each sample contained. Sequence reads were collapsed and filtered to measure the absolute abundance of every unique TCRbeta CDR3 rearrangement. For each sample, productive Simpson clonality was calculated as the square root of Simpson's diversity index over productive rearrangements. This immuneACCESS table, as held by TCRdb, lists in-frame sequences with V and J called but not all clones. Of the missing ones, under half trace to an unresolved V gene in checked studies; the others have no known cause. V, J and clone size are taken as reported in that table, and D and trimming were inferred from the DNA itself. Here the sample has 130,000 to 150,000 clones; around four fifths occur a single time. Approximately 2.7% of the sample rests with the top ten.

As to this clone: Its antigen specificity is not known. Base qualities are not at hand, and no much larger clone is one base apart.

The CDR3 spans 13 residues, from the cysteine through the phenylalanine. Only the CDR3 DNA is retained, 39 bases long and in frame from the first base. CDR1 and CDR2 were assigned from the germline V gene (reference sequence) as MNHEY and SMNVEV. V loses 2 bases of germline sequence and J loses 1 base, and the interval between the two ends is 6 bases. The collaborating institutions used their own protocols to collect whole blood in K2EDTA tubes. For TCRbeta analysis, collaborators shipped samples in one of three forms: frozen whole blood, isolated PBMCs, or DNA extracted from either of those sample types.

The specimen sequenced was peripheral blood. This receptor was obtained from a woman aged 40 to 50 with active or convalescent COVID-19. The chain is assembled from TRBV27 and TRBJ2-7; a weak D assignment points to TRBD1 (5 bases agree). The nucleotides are TGTGCCAGCAGTTTACAGGGATCCTACGAGCAGTACTTC. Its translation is CASSLQGSYEQYF.